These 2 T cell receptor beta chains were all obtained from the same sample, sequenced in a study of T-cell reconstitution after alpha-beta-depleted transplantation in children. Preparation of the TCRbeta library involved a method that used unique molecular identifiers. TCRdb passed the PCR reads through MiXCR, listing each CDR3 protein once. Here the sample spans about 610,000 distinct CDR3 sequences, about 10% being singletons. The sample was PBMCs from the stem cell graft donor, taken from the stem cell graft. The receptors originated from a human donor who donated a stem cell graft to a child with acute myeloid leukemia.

The CDR3 DNA follows: TGCGCCAGCAGCACGGGACTAGCGGGAGAAGAGACCCAGTACTTC. It specifies CASSTGLAGEETQYF. The V and J genes are TRBV5-1 and TRBJ2-5, with 14 positions matching TRBD2. Germline assignment: CDR1 SGHRS and CDR2 YFSETQ. The CDR3 covers 15 residues. V lost 4 bases to trimming and J lost 3 bases; unmatched junction nucleotides: 2.

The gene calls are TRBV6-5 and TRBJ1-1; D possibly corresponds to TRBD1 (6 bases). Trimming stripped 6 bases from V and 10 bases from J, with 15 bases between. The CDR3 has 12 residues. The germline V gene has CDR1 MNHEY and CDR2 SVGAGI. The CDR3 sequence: CASRSGGEGAFF. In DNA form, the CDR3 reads TGTGCCAGCAGGTCCGGGGGCGAGGGAGCTTTCTTT.